The 11 T cell receptor beta chains reported below all come from one sample, sequenced in a study of cytomegalovirus exposure and HLA in healthy donors. PCR employed 60 Vbeta and 13 Jbeta primers. The protocol was immunoSEQ multiplex PCR, while the TCRdb copy is restricted to in-frame clones and leaves out a portion. The sample records over 110,000 clones, 79% being singletons. The sequencing input was PBMCs. The source of these receptors is a female donor in good health and CMV-seronegative.

The J gene is TRBJ1-1, the V gene TRBV19; D possibly corresponds to TRBD1 (5 bases). V lost 6 bases and J 11 bases, leaving 28 bases between the germline ends. Per the germline V gene, CDR1 is LNHDA and CDR2 is SQIVND (reference sequence). The CDR3 is 16 amino acids. This CDR3 reads CASSPEGQGPRLGAFF. In DNA form, the CDR3 reads TGTGCCAGTAGCCCTGAAGGGCAGGGTCCCAGACTTGGGGCTTTCTTT.

In this sample, this clone turned up a few times. As DNA, the CDR3 is TGTGCCAGCAGCTTGGTTCCAGGAGGGAACACTGAAGCTTTCTTT. Protein product: CASSLVPGGNTEAFF. The V call is TRBV5-4, the J call TRBJ1-1; D remains ambiguous. The CDR3 is made up of 15 amino acids. Trimming shortened V by 0 bases and J by 1 base, and 10 bases separated the two germline ends. Germline lookup yields CDR1 SGHNT and CDR2 YYREEE (reference sequence).

The rearrangement joins TRBV30 to TRBJ2-7; 7 bases match TRBD2. The CDR3 contains 18 residues. CDR1 is GTSNPN and CDR2 is SVGIG in the germline V gene (reference sequence). Trimming at V came to 0 bases and at J to 2 bases, leaving 16 bases not matched to a gene. CDR3 coding DNA: TGTGCCTGGAGTGTACGAGTAGTGGGAGGGCGGAACACCTACGAGCAGTACTTC. The encoded protein is CAWSVRVVGGRNTYEQYF.

The table lists this clone with a count of one. The rearrangement uses TRBV7-9 and TRBJ1-2; no firm D call. V shed 2 bases and J shed 7 bases, with 5 bases lying between them. Per germline, CDR1 SEHNR and CDR2 FQNEAQ (reference sequence). The CDR3 has 11 amino acids. CDR3 nucleotide sequence: TGTGCCAGCAGCTTATCTCCTGGCTACACCTTC. Protein product: CASSLSPGYTF.

To note about this clone: A junction end diverges from the germline sequence, so it may reflect a read error. The gene calls are TRBV4-3 and TRBJ2-5; tentatively, D is TRBD2 (7 bases). The CDR3 runs 14 residues. Looked up from germline, CDR1 is LGHNA and CDR2 is YSLEER. In nucleotides, the CDR3 is TGCGCCAGCAGTCAAGTAGGGGGGGAAGAGACCCAGTACTTC. Its translation: CASSQVGGEETQYF.

This chain connects TRBV19 to TRBJ2-5; TRBD2 matches at 11 bases. Germline trimming cut 7 bases from V and 1 base from J; bases unmatched to any gene: 2. CDR3 length: 14 residues. Germline values: CDR1 LNHDA, CDR2 SQIVND (reference sequence). The DNA for the CDR3 is TGTGCCAGTACTGGACTAGCGGGCCAAGAGACCCAGTACTTC. It yields the protein CASTGLAGQETQYF.

V is TRBV4-3 and J is TRBJ2-1; 7 nucleotides match TRBD2. The length of the CDR3 is 16 residues. Germline-derived CDR1 and CDR2 are LGHNA and YSLEER. Germline trimming cut 3 bases from V and 4 bases from J; bases unmatched to any gene: 9. The CDR3 bases are TGCGCCAGCAGCCACCCCGGCCAGCGGGGATACAATGAGCAGTTCTTC. This translates into CASSHPGQRGYNEQFF.

The chain is built from TRBV7-2 and TRBJ2-3, with a possible D match to TRBD2 (6 bases). CDR1 and CDR2 from the germline V gene are SGHTA and FQGNSA. V lost 1 base, J lost 1 base, and 9 bases lay in between. CDR3 length: 15 amino acids. This CDR3 is CASSLDSGRTDTQYF. The CDR3 DNA reads TGTGCCAGCAGCTTAGACAGCGGGCGCACAGATACGCAGTATTTT. The full variable domain, in which reference TRBV7-2 and TRBJ2-3 provide the parts outside the CDR3, is GAGVSQSPSNKVTEKGKDVELRCDPISGHTALYWYRQSLGQGLEFLIYFQGNSAPDKSGLPSDRFSAERTGGSVSTLTIQRTQQEDSAVYLCASSLDSGRTDTQYFGPGTRLTVL.

The table lists this clone with many counts. The chain joins TRBV5-6 to TRBJ2-1, with a possible D match to TRBD2 (5 bases). V lost 2 bases and J 6 bases, leaving 15 bases between the germline ends. The V gene's germline CDR1 is SGHDT and CDR2 YYEEEE. This CDR3 region has 15 residues. This CDR3 reads CASSFVASPVNEQFF. CDR3 DNA sequence: TGTGCCAGCAGCTTTGTGGCTAGCCCAGTCAATGAGCAGTTCTTC.

This clone has a handful of counts. V usage is TRBV4-3 and J usage is TRBJ2-7; 11 bases match TRBD2. The CDR3 contains 16 residues. Per germline, CDR1 LGHNA and CDR2 YSLEER. The ends lost 5 bases at V and 1 base at J; junction bases unmatched: 7. The CDR3 nucleotides read TGCGCCAGCAGCATCCGGGCTAGCGGGAGGTCCTACGAGCAGTACTTC. Translated, it gives CASSIRASGRSYEQYF.

This clone was seen a few times. This chain links TRBV5-1 with TRBJ1-1; tentative D call: TRBD1 (6 bases). Germline values: CDR1 SGHRS, CDR2 YFSETQ. The CDR3 extends over 16 amino acids. Between the trimmed V and J ends, which lost 0 bases and 3 bases, there was a span of 15 bases. DNA of the CDR3: TGCGCCAGCAGCTTGGGAGGGACAAGGGTCTACACTGAAGCTTTCTTT. Its translation: CASSLGGTRVYTEAFF.